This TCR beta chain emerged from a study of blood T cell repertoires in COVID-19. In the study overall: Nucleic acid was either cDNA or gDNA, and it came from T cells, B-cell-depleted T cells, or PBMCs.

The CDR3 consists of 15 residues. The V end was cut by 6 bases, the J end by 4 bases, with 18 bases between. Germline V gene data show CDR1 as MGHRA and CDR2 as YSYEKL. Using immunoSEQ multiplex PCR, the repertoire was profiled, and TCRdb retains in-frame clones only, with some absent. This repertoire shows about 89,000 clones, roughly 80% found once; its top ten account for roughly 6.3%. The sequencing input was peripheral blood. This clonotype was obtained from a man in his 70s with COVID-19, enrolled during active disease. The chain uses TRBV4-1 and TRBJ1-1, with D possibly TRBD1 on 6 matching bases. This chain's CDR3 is CASRVSQGGGTEAFF. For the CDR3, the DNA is TGCGCCAGCAGGGTATCACAGGGTGGAGGCACTGAAGCTTTCTTT.